These 3 T cell receptor beta chains came from one sample sequenced in a study of T-cell memory formation after mild COVID-19. In TCRdb, the 5' RACE reads were re-called with MiXCR into one record per CDR3 protein. The data show fewer than 700,000 distinct CDR3 sequences, approximately 21% seen once. The specimen was PBMCs or a T cell subset sorted from them (not recorded which). The receptors derive from an adult woman who had mild COVID-19 (a few samples of this study predate the infection). Cell type and time point are not known.

CDR3: CATSDLPSGGPSYNEQFF. The CDR3 region has the DNA TGTGCCACCAGTGATTTGCCCAGCGGGGGCCCCTCCTACAATGAGCAGTTCTTC. The chain combines TRBV24-1 with TRBJ2-1; 8 nucleotides line up with TRBD2. V gave up 0 bases and J gave up 0 bases; unmatched junction bases: 6. The CDR3 contains 18 residues. Looked up from germline, CDR1 is KGHDR and CDR2 is SFDVKD.

This clonotype has a count of ten or more. The chain uses TRBV20-1 and TRBJ2-1; D may correspond to TRBD1 or TRBD2 (5 bases each). V was clipped by 6 bases and J by 4 bases, with 19 bases between them. Germline CDR1 DFQATT, CDR2 SNEGSKA (reference sequence). The CDR3 spans 15 residues. The CDR3 loop reads CSALGTQKGYNEQFF. CDR3 DNA sequence: TGCAGTGCATTAGGGACCCAAAAGGGATACAATGAGCAGTTCTTC.

This clonotype turned up a few times. The chain recombines TRBV20-1 with TRBJ1-1; D possibly corresponds to TRBD1 (5 bases). Germline assignment: CDR1 DFQATT and CDR2 SNEGSKA (reference sequence). The V end was cut by 5 bases, the J end by 8 bases, with 15 bases between. This CDR3 is built from 12 residues. The CDR3 DNA sequence: TGCAGTGCTGAGGAGGAGACAGCAGAAGCTTTCTTT. This gives the protein CSAEEETAEAFF.